This T cell receptor beta chain was recovered during a study of Graves' ophthalmopathy and Graves' hyperthyroidism listed by TCRdb under 2018. About the study as a whole: Peripheral blood was collected before any treatment was given, at the time of initial diagnosis. TCR beta repertoire signatures were used to distinguish Graves' ophthalmopathy from Graves' hyperthyroidism and to predict progression to ophthalmopathy. In total, 135 blood samples were TCR-sequenced: around 42 ophthalmopathy, approximately 75 hyperthyroidism and 17 hyperthyroidism-to-ophthalmopathy patients. To explore V-J signatures distinguishing ophthalmopathy from hyperthyroidism, a discovery set of under 110 patients (around 44 ophthalmopathy, 55 to 60 stable hyperthyroidism) was enrolled. An independent validation cohort was composed of some 19 hyperthyroidism patients and 17 patients who later progressed from hyperthyroidism to ophthalmopathy. T-cell repertoires of thyroid tissue and blood were compared in over 5 hyperthyroidism patients. Following sampling, methimazole starting at 30 mg daily was administered to hyperthyroidism patients, and high-dose intravenous methylprednisolone was administered to ophthalmopathy patients. The 95 to 100 discovery patients were randomly divided into training and test sets at a 7:3 ratio.

Ophthalmopathy patients were characterized by moderately to severely active disease, a Clinical Activity Score of at least 3, a NOSPECS grade of at least 4, and a disease duration under 3 months. Patients were excluded if they had other autoimmune diseases, uncontrolled infections, pregnancy or lactation. Diagnosis was based on clinical symptoms, serum thyroxine, TRAb, thyroid ultrasound and orbital computed tomography. Using Ficoll-Paque density gradient centrifugation, PBMCs were isolated from about 9.4 ml of fresh peripheral blood. Total RNA was extracted using Trizol reagent, and RNA quality was checked on an Agilent 2100 Bioanalyzer. Beyond this particular receptor, the publication reports: Among expanded thyroid clonotypes with frequency above 0.001, most also showed up in blood, which suggests that blood repertoires may reflect the thyroid immune response. No statistical method was used to predetermine the sample size, and group allocation was not hidden from the investigators. In validation, the model predicted ophthalmopathy progression with more than 55% sensitivity and 72.22% specificity; some twelve predicted patients were CT-confirmed with GO in a median of 6.5 months. The 13-signature model separated ophthalmopathy from stable hyperthyroidism with approximately 90% sensitivity and around 81% specificity in cross-validation, and 80%/75% in the test set.

Remarks on this clonotype: Its antigen is currently not known. No clone much larger than this one lies a single base away; base qualities are absent.

For repertoire sequencing, TCR beta CDR3 regions were amplified from RNA transcripts. The first round of RT-PCR was done with HTBI primers and the Qiagen OneStep RT-PCR kit, and was followed by a second round of multiplex PCR, then size selection and purification. Libraries were sequenced paired-end with 100 bp reads on an Illumina HiSeq2000. Per the authors' processing: Reads were processed with SOAPnuke, discarding reads with adapters, uncalled bases, mean Phred below 15, or no exact constant-primer or identifier match. High-quality paired reads were merged with COPE v1.2.5. Each unique nucleotide sequence was treated as a clonotype, and MiTCR v1.1 was used to align the clonotypes to the IMGT TRB V, D and J references. Only V-J combinations with frequency above 0.0001 were analysed, covering around 99% of repertoires. A TCR clonal expansion and chaos score per V-J combination was defined as the ratio of F50 clonal expansion to chaos observed in the TCRdist matrix. Welch's t-statistics and random forest were used to reduce the features to 10 to 15 V-J combinations, which were then used as input to a naive Bayes classifier. The similarity between thyroid and blood repertoires was quantified using the Morisita-Horn index. Using fastp at Q25 and MiXCR, TCRdb reprocessed the public reads and kept productive beta chains. Each CDR3 protein gets just one entry, which takes the most common genes and DNA from the rows behind it. In this record, the V and J calls reflect TCRdb's handling and not the investigators' own analysis. The sample has under 250,000 distinct CDR3 sequences on record, around a fifth of them singletons. The ten most abundant clones make up approximately 40% of the sample.

V and J are truncated by 2 bases and 0 bases respectively, leaving an intervening sequence of 11 bases. From the germline V gene (reference sequence), CDR1 is SEHNR and CDR2 is FQNEAQ. The CDR3 contains 16 residues, cysteine and phenylalanine counted. The kept DNA is CDR3 alone, 48 bases in frame from the first base. The source of this sequence is a woman aged 45-60 years with Graves' ophthalmopathy. Donor details come from another sample of the same person, matched by shared clones. Sequenced sample: peripheral blood. This sequence uses TRBV7-9 and TRBJ2-4; no confident D gene assignment can be made. The CDR3 reads as follows: CASSLWSSLAKNIQYF. The DNA sequence is given as TGTGCCAGCAGCTTATGGAGCTCTCTAGCCAAAAACATTCAGTACTTC.